The next 7 T cell receptor beta chains were all read from a single sample in a study of blood T cell repertoires in COVID-19 (dated by TCRdb to the early 2020s). Libraries came from the immunoSEQ multiplex PCR assay. Held by TCRdb, this immuneACCESS table contains in-frame sequences only and omits some clones. Under half of the omission traces to an unresolved V gene where checked; the cause of the rest is unknown. The sample contains about 260,000 clones, about 87% of them found a single time. The top ten clonotypes cover 2% to 3% of the sample. Sequenced input: peripheral blood. The receptors originated from a woman aged 50 to 65 with acute or convalescent COVID-19.

J is TRBJ1-4 and V is TRBV10-3; D remains ambiguous. Per the germline V gene, CDR1 is ENHRY and CDR2 is SYGVKD. V was pared by 0 bases and J by 3 bases, with 5 bases between. The CDR3 runs to 14 residues. The CDR3 is CAISESTSNEKLFF. The CDR3 DNA follows: TGTGCCATCAGTGAGTCTACATCTAATGAAAAACTGTTTTTT.

The gene calls are TRBV9 and TRBJ2-1, with D perhaps matching TRBD2 (6 bases). V lost 0 bases, J lost 1 base, and 11 bases lay in between. Germline V gene sequence: CDR1 SGDLS, CDR2 YYNGEE. The CDR3 is 16 amino acids. The CDR3: CASSVGPGASYNEQFF. DNA of the CDR3: TGTGCCAGCAGCGTAGGTCCGGGAGCGTCCTACAATGAGCAGTTCTTC.

The chain joins TRBV7-2 to TRBJ2-7; TRBD2 might be the D (5 bases). The CDR3 runs to 14 residues. Germline CDR1 is SGHTA and CDR2 is FQGNSA. Trimming stripped 1 base from V and 6 bases from J, with 13 bases between. CDR3 sequence reads: CASSLGSGVGEQYF. The CDR3 DNA reads TGTGCCAGCAGCTTAGGTTCCGGGGTCGGCGAGCAGTACTTC. Full variable domain (outside the CDR3, taken from reference TRBV7-2 and TRBJ2-7): GAGVSQSPSNKVTEKGKDVELRCDPISGHTALYWYRQSLGQGLEFLIYFQGNSAPDKSGLPSDRFSAERTGGSVSTLTIQRTQQEDSAVYLCASSLGSGVGEQYFGPGTRLTVT.

Note on this clone: Within the sample, other DNA sequences also encode this same CDR3. The gene calls are TRBV5-1 and TRBJ2-1; TRBD2 aligns across 9 bases. V was pared by 2 bases and J by 3 bases, with 3 bases of the junction left unmatched. The CDR3 runs to 15 residues. CDR1 and CDR2 (germline): SGHRS, YFSETQ. CDR3 sequence (DNA): TGCGCCAGCAGCTTAGGACTAGCGAGCTACAATGAGCAGTTCTTC. This translates into CASSLGLASYNEQFF.

V and J are TRBV11-2 and TRBJ2-7; a possible D gene is TRBD2 (5 bases). Germline CDR1 is SGHAT and CDR2 is FQNNGV. The CDR3 runs to 15 residues. Trimming pared 4 bases from V and 0 bases from J, leaving 13 bases between. The CDR3 loop is CASSSSWRSSYEQYF. DNA of the CDR3: TGTGCCAGCAGCTCCAGCTGGAGGAGCTCCTACGAGCAGTACTTC. Filled out from reference TRBV11-2 and TRBJ2-7, the complete variable domain reads EAGVAQSPRYKIIEKRQSVAFWCNPISGHATLYWYQQILGQGPKLLIQFQNNGVVDDSQLPKDRFSAERLKGVDSTLKIQPAKLEDSAVYLCASSSSWRSSYEQYFGPGTRLTVT.

The chain is built from TRBV30 and TRBJ1-2; 10 bases fit TRBD1. V lost 2 bases to trimming and J lost 1 base; unmatched junction nucleotides: 13. CDR1 is GTSNPN and CDR2 is SVGIG in the germline V gene (reference sequence). The CDR3 is 18 amino acids. The DNA for the CDR3 is TGTGCCTGGAGTAAAGACAGGGGGCCCGGAAATCTTAACTATGGCTACACCTTC. Translated, it gives CAWSKDRGPGNLNYGYTF.

This chain links TRBV24-1 with TRBJ2-5, with 13 bases lining up with TRBD2. The germline V gene has CDR1 KGHDR and CDR2 SFDVKD. Losses at the gene ends were 9 bases for V and 4 bases for J; bases not matched to a gene: 10. This CDR3 region has 16 residues. The CDR3 DNA sequence: TGTGCCACCGGAACGCCTGGACTAGCGGGAGCAGAGACCCAGTACTTC. Its protein product is CATGTPGLAGAETQYF.